The following is a T cell receptor (beta chain) sequence with its context. Its antigen is undetermined. The data derive from a study of cytomegalovirus exposure and HLA in healthy donors. Broader study findings: A later analysis, which compared TCR beta chains of equal frequency, found the HLA-associated ones more clonally expanded.

Researchers ran the PCR with 60 Vbeta and 13 Jbeta primers. Using immunoSEQ multiplex PCR, the repertoire was profiled, and TCRdb retains in-frame clones only, with some absent. There are some 150,000 clones in the sample, with about 0.8% held by the top ten. CDR1 is MNHNS, CDR2 SASEGT, per germline. This CDR3 is built from 13 residues. V lost 10 bases and J lost 3, with 13 bases in between. The TCR was taken from a woman in her late teens or twenties in good health and CMV-seropositive. The J gene is TRBJ1-3, the V gene TRBV6-1, with TRBD1 as a possible D gene (6 bases). The material sequenced was PBMCs. The CDR3 here is CATGGLGGNTIYF. The DNA of the CDR3 is TGTGCCACGGGGGGGCTTGGTGGAAACACCATATATTTT.